The 30 T cell receptor beta chains below all came from one sample that was sequenced in a study of blood T cell repertoires in COVID-19. The data were produced by immunoSEQ multiplex PCR, yet TCRdb's version contains in-frame clones alone and is incomplete. The sample gives approximately 390,000 clones, more than 75% of which show up once; about 2.1% is in the top ten. Sequencing was performed on peripheral blood. The receptors were gathered from a woman aged 55 to 70 with COVID-19, enrolled during active disease.

The chain employs TRBV7-3 and TRBJ1-1; D might be TRBD1 (6 bases). Germline V CDR1 and CDR2: SGHTA, FQGTGA. The CDR3 length is 15 residues. Trimming stripped 2 bases from V and 3 bases from J, with 13 bases between. In DNA, the CDR3 is TGTGCCAGCAGCTTAGGGGGCGCGGGGGACACTGAAGCTTTCTTT. Its protein is CASSLGGAGDTEAFF.

Points on this clone: The sample holds other DNA sequences that translate to the same CDR3. This chain links TRBV14 with TRBJ2-3; 9 bases line up with TRBD2. The CDR3 is 14 residues long. Germline lookup yields CDR1 SGHDN and CDR2 FVKESK. V lost 6 bases, J lost 7 bases, and 8 bases stayed unmatched. In nucleotides, the CDR3 is TGTGCCAGCAGTCTTAGCGGGGGAGGGAATACGCAGTATTTT. This translates into CASSLSGGGNTQYF.

CDR3 protein: CASSAGTVDYGYTF. The CDR3 DNA is TGTGCCAGCAGCGCCGGGACTGTAGATTATGGCTACACCTTC. This chain joins TRBV13 and TRBJ1-2, with D possibly being TRBD1 (5 bases). Trimming pared 5 bases from V and 5 bases from J, leaving 15 bases between. The CDR3 is 14 amino acids. The germline gives CDR1 PRHDT, CDR2 FYEKMQ (reference sequence).

V and J are TRBV27 and TRBJ1-2; D ambiguous. There are 15 residues in the CDR3. V was trimmed by 3 bases and J by 1 base, leaving 12 bases between them. The V gene's germline CDR1 is MNHEY and CDR2 SMNVEV (reference sequence). This CDR3 reads CASSLSSDFNYGYTF. CDR3 nucleotide sequence: TGTGCCAGCAGTTTGTCGTCGGACTTTAACTATGGCTACACCTTC.

This chain uses TRBV4-1 with TRBJ2-7, with D possibly matching TRBD1 (6 bases). The germline gives CDR1 MGHRA, CDR2 YSYEKL. The CDR3 has 14 amino acids. V gave up 2 bases and J gave up 3 bases, with 11 bases separating them. As DNA, the CDR3 is TGCGCCAGCAGCCAACAGGACAGAGGCTACGAGCAGTACTTC. This sequence encodes CASSQQDRGYEQYF.

This clone was seen once. The rearrangement uses TRBV18 and TRBJ2-5; weak D call: TRBD1 (6 bases). Germline-derived CDR1 and CDR2 are KGHSH and LQKENI. Trimming shortened V by 5 bases and J by 4 bases, and 14 bases separated the two germline ends. The CDR3 covers 14 residues. CDR3 nucleotides: TGTGCCAGCTCATCAGGACAGCCCCCAGAGACCCAGTACTTC. Protein product: CASSSGQPPETQYF.

CDR3 in DNA: TGTGCCAGTAGTATTTACTTCTCTGGGGCCAACGTCCTGACTTTC. This encodes CASSIYFSGANVLTF. The chain joins TRBV19 to TRBJ2-6; no reliable D call. From germline, CDR1 is LNHDA and CDR2 SQIVND (reference sequence). The CDR3 runs 15 residues. V was cut by 3 bases and J by 0 bases, with 6 bases left in between.

This clone occurred a few times. This chain uses TRBV6-5 with TRBJ1-2; 7 nucleotides align to TRBD1. The CDR3 is 13 residues long. Trimming at V came to 2 bases and at J to 4 bases, leaving 1 base not matched to a gene. CDR1 and CDR2 from the germline V gene are MNHEY and SVGAGI. The CDR3 loop is CASSYRTGYGYTF. CDR3 sequence (DNA): TGTGCCAGCAGTTACAGGACAGGCTATGGCTACACCTTC.

Details on this clone: The same CDR3 arises from other DNA sequences in this sample as well. The chain recombines TRBV30 with TRBJ1-5; D unresolved. This CDR3 contains 13 residues. The germline V gene encodes CDR1 GTSNPN and CDR2 SVGIG (reference sequence). The ends were cut back, 0 bases at V and 2 bases at J, with 5 bases in the middle. The CDR3 spells CAWSVRGNQPQHF. The CDR3 DNA follows: TGTGCCTGGAGTGTTCGTGGCAATCAGCCCCAGCATTTT. The full variable domain, with the rest looked up from reference TRBV30 and TRBJ1-5, is SQTIHQWPATLVQPVGSPLSLECTVEGTSNPNLYWYRQAAGRGLQLLFYSVGIGQISSEVPQNLSASRPQDRQFILSSKKLLLSDSGFYLCAWSVRGNQPQHFGDGTRLSIL.

The chain employs TRBV6-5 and TRBJ1-1, with D unclear. Trimming removed 0 bases at V and 2 bases at J, with 10 bases between. The CDR3 is made up of 15 amino acids. Per germline, CDR1 MNHEY and CDR2 SVGAGI. The CDR3 DNA reads TGTGCCAGCAGTTACTCGAGGCAGACCAACACTGAAGCTTTCTTT. This codes for CASSYSRQTNTEAFF.

The chain links TRBV20-1 to TRBJ2-1, with D unclear. Between the trimmed V and J ends, which lost 3 bases and 7 bases, there was a span of 10 bases. This CDR3 has 12 residues. The germline V gene encodes CDR1 DFQATT and CDR2 SNEGSKA (reference sequence). The CDR3 spells CSASSSSNEQFF. Here the CDR3 DNA reads TGCAGTGCTAGTTCTAGTTCGAATGAGCAGTTCTTC.

The V gene is TRBV30, the J gene TRBJ1-3; 9 nucleotides agree with TRBD1. The CDR3 sequence is 17 residues long. CDR1 is GTSNPN and CDR2 is SVGIG in the germline V gene (reference sequence). V gave up 2 bases and J gave up 3 bases; unmatched junction bases: 11. CDR3 sequence (DNA): TGTGCCTGGAGTTTAGGGACAGGGAATTTTCGTGGAAACACCATATATTTT. Amino acid sequence: CAWSLGTGNFRGNTIYF. The whole variable domain, remainder taken from reference TRBV30 and TRBJ1-3, is SQTIHQWPATLVQPVGSPLSLECTVEGTSNPNLYWYRQAAGRGLQLLFYSVGIGQISSEVPQNLSASRPQDRQFILSSKKLLLSDSGFYLCAWSLGTGNFRGNTIYFGEGSWLTVV.

The chain links TRBV7-8 to TRBJ1-4; no clear D. The CDR3 has 13 amino acids. With 1 base removed from V and 7 bases from J, the gap between germline ends came to 7 bases. Germline V lookup: CDR1 SGHVS, CDR2 FQNEAQ. Here the CDR3 reads CASSLDWSEKLFF. The CDR3 DNA follows: TGTGCCAGCAGCTTAGACTGGAGTGAAAAACTGTTTTTT.

This sequence joins TRBV6-5 and TRBJ1-1; D is unclear. The CDR3 has 14 amino acids. Germline V lookup: CDR1 MNHEY, CDR2 SVGAGI. The ends were cut back, 0 bases at V and 5 bases at J, with 10 bases in the middle. For the CDR3, the DNA is TGTGCCAGCAGTTACTCCCTCGGGGTTACTGAAGCTTTCTTT. It yields the protein CASSYSLGVTEAFF.

The J gene is TRBJ2-7, the V gene TRBV10-3, with 9 nucleotides matching TRBD1. V lost 4 bases, J lost 6 bases, and 4 bases stayed unmatched. The CDR3 spans 13 residues. Germline CDR1 is ENHRY and CDR2 is SYGVKD. CDR3 sequence reads: CAISVRTGVEQYF. The CDR3 DNA reads as TGTGCCATCAGTGTAAGGACAGGGGTCGAGCAGTACTTC.

This clone has only one observation. The chain combines TRBV24-1 with TRBJ1-2; maybe TRBD1 (6 bases). V lost 4 bases and J lost 8, with 16 bases in between. Germline CDR1 is KGHDR and CDR2 is SFDVKD. The CDR3 totals 14 residues. CDR3 nucleotides: TGTGCCACCAGTGACACCACAGGGATTGGCGGCTACACCTTC. This gives the protein CATSDTTGIGGYTF.

V is TRBV5-1 and J is TRBJ2-3, with 10 nucleotides matching TRBD1. The V gene end was trimmed by 3 bases and the J gene end by 0 bases; junction bases not matched to a gene: 7. The CDR3 is 17 amino acids. The germline CDR1 and CDR2 sequences are SGHRS and YFSETQ. CDR3 in DNA: TGCGCCAGCAGCTGGGACAGGGGCATGAGGAGCACAGATACGCAGTATTTT. Its translation: CASSWDRGMRSTDTQYF.

The chain has TRBV2 and TRBJ1-2; TRBD1 matches 8 bases. The germline gives CDR1 SNHLY, CDR2 FYNNEI. The CDR3 consists of 14 residues. The trim removed 9 bases at V and 4 bases at J, leaving 10 bases unmatched. CDR3 protein: CASRQGQGGYGYTF. CDR3 in DNA: TGTGCCAGTCGCCAAGGACAGGGCGGCTATGGCTACACCTTC.

J is TRBJ2-7 and V is TRBV6-5; perhaps TRBD2 as D (6 bases). Per the germline V gene, CDR1 is MNHEY and CDR2 is SVGAGI. Trimming removed 5 bases from V and 0 bases from J, with 11 bases in between. The CDR3 runs to 14 residues. The CDR3 DNA is TGTGCCAGCAGTAGGAGCGGGTACTCCTACGAGCAGTACTTC. The encoded protein is CASSRSGYSYEQYF.

This chain joins TRBV28 and TRBJ2-1, with 11 bases that match TRBD1. The CDR3 consists of 16 residues. The trim removed 2 bases at V and 7 bases at J, leaving 7 bases unmatched. CDR1 and CDR2 (germline): MDHEN, SYDVKM. CDR3 in DNA: TGTGCCAGCAGTTTAGGGTTGGGACAGGGGGTGAATGAGCAGTTCTTC. Protein: CASSLGLGQGVNEQFF.

The rearrangement links TRBV2 to TRBJ1-1; D may be TRBD1 (5 bases). The germline V gene encodes CDR1 SNHLY and CDR2 FYNNEI. There are 13 residues in the CDR3. Trimming stripped 6 bases from V and 5 bases from J, with 13 bases between. Written as DNA, the CDR3 is TGTGCCAGCAGCTGGGGCCTAGGGACTGAAGCTTTCTTT. Amino acids: CASSWGLGTEAFF.

The chain carries TRBV5-8 and TRBJ1-1; D call uncertain. Per germline, CDR1 SGHTS and CDR2 YDEGEE. This CDR3 spans 13 amino acids. The V end lost 4 bases, the J end lost 0 bases, and 7 bases lay between the germline ends. CDR3 loop: CASSGGLNTEAFF. In nucleotides, the CDR3 is TGTGCCAGCAGCGGCGGTCTGAACACTGAAGCTTTCTTT. Combining the CDR3 with reference TRBV5-8 and TRBJ1-1 gives the whole variable domain EAGVTQSPTHLIKTRGQQATLRCSPISGHTSVYWYQQALGLGLQFLLWYDEGEERNRGNFPPRFSGRQFPNYSSELNVNALELEDSALYLCASSGGLNTEAFFGQGTRLTVV.

The chain uses TRBV5-5 and TRBJ2-5, with a tentative D call TRBD2 (6 bases). Trimming removed 4 bases at V and 2 bases at J, with 15 bases between. From germline, CDR1 is SGHKS and CDR2 YYEKEE (reference sequence). The CDR3 extends over 15 amino acids. CDR3 amino acids: CASSPLTSGQETQYF. The CDR3 DNA reads TGTGCCAGCAGCCCGCTGACCAGCGGGCAAGAGACCCAGTACTTC.

The V gene is TRBV5-6, the J gene TRBJ2-7; possibly TRBD2 for D (6 bases). Deletions cut 1 base from V and 7 bases from J, with 12 bases between. This CDR3 region has 13 residues. Germline CDR1 reads SGHDT; CDR2 reads YYEEEE. This CDR3 is CASSLYQGGEQYF. The CDR3 DNA sequence: TGTGCCAGCAGCTTGTACCAGGGAGGAGAGCAGTACTTC.

The chain is built from TRBV6-5 and TRBJ2-7, with TRBD1 matching 7 bases. With V trimmed by 7 bases and J by 5 bases, 8 bases remained unmatched. The CDR3 loop spans 13 amino acids. Germline lookup yields CDR1 MNHEY and CDR2 SVGAGI. The CDR3 loop is CASNLDRVHEQYF. CDR3 nucleotide sequence: TGTGCCAGCAACCTAGACAGGGTTCACGAGCAGTACTTC.

The V gene is TRBV7-3, the J gene TRBJ2-1, with TRBD2 matching over 9 bases. The CDR3 runs 12 residues. Germline-derived CDR1 and CDR2 are SGHTA and FQGTGA. V lost 8 bases and J lost 8; bases outside the gene matches: 4. The CDR3 bases are TGTGCCAGCGCTAGCGGGGTGCATGAGCAGTTCTTC. It translates to CASASGVHEQFF. Complete variable domain (other parts from reference TRBV7-3 and TRBJ2-1): GAGVSQTPSNKVTEKGKYVELRCDPISGHTALYWYRQSLGQGPEFLIYFQGTGAADDSGLPNDRFFAVRPEGSVSTLKIQRTERGDSAVYLCASASGVHEQFFGPGTRLTVL.

The V call is TRBV6-5, the J call TRBJ1-2; D is uncertain. CDR3 length equals 10 residues. CDR1 is MNHEY, CDR2 SVGAGI, per germline. V lost 5 bases to trimming and J lost 6 bases, with 4 bases between them. CDR3 loop: CASSRNGYTF. The CDR3 DNA follows: TGTGCCAGCAGTCGTAATGGCTACACCTTC.

This chain connects TRBV5-1 to TRBJ1-2; 8 nucleotides match TRBD1. Germline V gives CDR1 SGHRS, CDR2 YFSETQ. The V and J ends lost 5 bases and 7 bases, in that order; junction bases with no gene match: 13. The CDR3 runs to 15 residues. CDR3 amino acids: CASRFRDRTSSGYTF. CDR3 sequence (DNA): TGCGCCAGCAGGTTCCGGGACAGGACATCCAGTGGCTACACCTTC.

The V and J genes are TRBV7-6 and TRBJ2-5; TRBD2 matches at 14 bases. Per the germline V gene, CDR1 is SGHVS and CDR2 is FNYEAQ. This CDR3 region has 17 residues. Trimming at V came to 5 bases and at J to 3 bases, leaving 8 bases not matched to a gene. The CDR3 region is CASSGRGLAGGKETQYF. The CDR3, as DNA: TGTGCCAGCAGCGGGAGAGGACTAGCGGGGGGTAAAGAGACCCAGTACTTC.

This chain connects TRBV19 to TRBJ2-2, with a possible D match to TRBD2 (5 bases). Deletions cut 11 bases from V and 4 bases from J, with 17 bases between. CDR1 is LNHDA, CDR2 SQIVND, per germline (reference sequence). CDR3 length equals 14 residues. In DNA form, the CDR3 reads TGTGCCTCGAGGGTAGACGCGGGCACCGGGGAGCTGTTTTTT. This encodes CASRVDAGTGELFF.